Listed here are 24 T cell receptor beta chains from one sample, sequenced in a study of T cells after yellow fever vaccination. MiXCR, run by TCRdb on the 5' RACE reads, gives a single entry per CDR3 protein. The data hold about 360,000 distinct CDR3 sequences, with 6.2% observed a single time. Sequenced here: PBMCs, sampled 5 days after the yellow fever booster vaccination. All receptors come from a man younger than 40 who received the YFV17D yellow fever vaccine.

This clonotype was recorded a few times. This CDR3 reads CASSHPKPGRGANTGELFF. CDR3 sequence (DNA): TGTGCCAGTAGTCATCCCAAACCTGGTCGGGGGGCGAACACCGGGGAGCTGTTTTTT. The J gene is TRBJ2-2, the V gene TRBV19; 7 positions agree with TRBD2. The trim removed 5 bases at V and 0 bases at J, leaving 15 bases unmatched. The CDR3 totals 19 residues. Germline CDR1 and CDR2: LNHDA and SQIVND (reference sequence).

The CDR3 reads CASSLTKGVTANYGYTF. The CDR3 nucleotides are TGCGCCAGCAGCCTCACGAAGGGGGTGACAGCTAACTATGGCTACACCTTC. The chain joins TRBV4-3 to TRBJ1-2; TRBD1 is a possible D gene (6 bases). V lost 4 bases, J lost 0 bases, and 18 bases lay in between. The germline CDR1 and CDR2 sequences are LGHNA and YSLEER. This CDR3 region has 17 residues.

The V call is TRBV28, the J call TRBJ2-3; D gene unclear. V lost 8 bases and J lost 2, with 14 bases in between. Germline CDR1 and CDR2: MDHEN and SYDVKM. The length of the CDR3 is 14 residues. This chain's CDR3 is CASGVRQVTDTQYF. The CDR3 DNA follows: TGTGCCAGCGGGGTCAGGCAGGTCACAGATACGCAGTATTTT.

The rearrangement joins TRBV7-2 to TRBJ1-5, with 7 bases fitting TRBD1. The CDR3 has 13 residues. Trimming removed 8 bases from V and 5 bases from J; junction bases left unmatched: 6. Germline values: CDR1 SGHTA, CDR2 FQGNSA. CDR3 DNA sequence: TGTGCCAGCGGAGTGAGGGGGCATCAGCCCCAGCATTTT. It specifies CASGVRGHQPQHF.

The table lists this clonotype with many counts. The chain's CDR3 is CASSFSGTNTGELFF. CDR3 bases: TGTGCCAGCAGCTTTAGCGGAACGAACACCGGGGAGCTGTTTTTT. The rearrangement uses TRBV7-2 and TRBJ2-2; tentative D call: TRBD2 (6 bases). The ends were cut back, 3 bases at V and 0 bases at J, with 8 bases in the middle. CDR3 length: 15 amino acids. Germline V CDR1 and CDR2: SGHTA, FQGNSA.

This chain connects TRBV7-9 to TRBJ2-5; D not certain. This CDR3 region has 15 residues. Germline CDR1 and CDR2: SEHNR and FQNEAQ (reference sequence). Trimming removed 5 bases from V and 2 bases from J, with 15 bases in between. CDR3 DNA sequence: TGTGCCAGCAGCCTAAAACCACTCCTTCAAGAGACCCAGTACTTC. This encodes CASSLKPLLQETQYF. Based on the CDR3 plus reference TRBV7-9 and TRBJ2-5, the full variable domain is DTGVSQNPRHKITKRGQNVTFRCDPISEHNRLYWYRQTLGQGPEFLTYFQNEAQLEKSRLLSDRFSAERPKGSFSTLEIQRTEQGDSAMYLCASSLKPLLQETQYFGPGTRLLVL.

Many counts were recorded for this clonotype. The chain combines TRBV20-1 with TRBJ2-4; D is perhaps TRBD2 (6 bases). This CDR3 region has 17 residues. Trimming shortened V by 1 base and J by 0 bases, and 16 bases separated the two germline ends. Germline CDR1 reads DFQATT; CDR2 reads SNEGSKA (reference sequence). CDR3 loop: CSARANSGQLAKNIQYF. The CDR3 DNA sequence: TGCAGTGCTAGAGCGAACAGCGGGCAGTTAGCCAAAAACATTCAGTACTTC.

The chain employs TRBV27 and TRBJ1-6; D might be TRBD1 (5 bases). Trimming stripped 9 bases from V and 7 bases from J, with 16 bases between. This CDR3 is 14 amino acids long. Germline V gene lookup returns CDR1 MNHEY and CDR2 SMNVEV (reference sequence). This CDR3 reads CASCIQGGNSPLHF. CDR3 in DNA: TGTGCCAGTTGTATCCAGGGAGGCAATTCACCCCTCCACTTT.

There are a few counts of this clonotype. The chain carries TRBV3-1 and TRBJ2-1; 11 nucleotides match TRBD2. The CDR3 extends over 17 amino acids. CDR1 is LGHDT and CDR2 is YNNKEL in the germline V gene (reference sequence). J was trimmed by 9 bases and V by 0 bases; bases with no gene match: 10. In DNA form, the CDR3 reads TGTGCCAGCAGCCAAGATCGGCTAGCGGGAGGTCTTACTGAGCAGTTCTTC. As protein: CASSQDRLAGGLTEQFF.

J is TRBJ2-5 and V is TRBV7-7, with unresolved D. The CDR3 length is 13 residues. V was pared by 1 base and J by 7 bases, with 10 bases between. From germline, CDR1 is SSHAT and CDR2 FNYEAQ (reference sequence). CDR3 sequence reads: CASSLDTEVTQYF. The CDR3 bases are TGTGCCAGCAGCTTAGACACCGAAGTGACCCAGTACTTC.

A remark on this clonotype: A junction boundary mismatches the germline segment, possibly from a read error. The chain has TRBV18 and TRBJ1-1; no definite D call. The CDR3 covers 16 residues. CDR1 and CDR2 from the germline V gene are KGHSH and LQKENI. The CDR3 DNA sequence: TGTCCCAGCTCACCCTCTAGAGGCCCGCGCACAACTGAAGCTTTCTTT. It translates to CPSSPSRGPRTTEAFF.

This clonotype was picked up a small number of times. The chain links TRBV7-3 to TRBJ1-1; D possibly corresponds to TRBD1 (5 bases). Germline V gene sequence: CDR1 SGHTA, CDR2 FQGTGA. Trimming cost V 8 bases and J 1 base, with 11 bases left between them. The length of the CDR3 is 13 residues. As DNA, the CDR3 is TGTGCCAGCCGGGGGGAGGGGAACACTGAAGCTTTCTTT. Translation: CASRGEGNTEAFF.

The chain uses TRBV9 and TRBJ1-1; D gene ambiguous. Germline CDR1 SGDLS, CDR2 YYNGEE. CDR3 length equals 14 residues. Trimming shortened V by 0 bases and J by 5 bases, and 11 bases separated the two germline ends. The CDR3 DNA is TGTGCCAGCAGCGTAGATGCCAGGAATACTGAAGCTTTCTTT. Its translation is CASSVDARNTEAFF.

V is TRBV9 and J is TRBJ1-2; 10 bases match TRBD1. V shed 2 bases and J 3 bases; nucleotides not matched to a gene: 1. This CDR3 region has 14 residues. Germline V lookup: CDR1 SGDLS, CDR2 YYNGEE. CDR3 residues: CASSVGTGDYGYTF. The CDR3 DNA follows: TGTGCCAGCAGCGTCGGGACAGGGGACTATGGCTACACCTTC.

This clonotype appeared many times. The V call is TRBV2, the J call TRBJ2-3; D remains ambiguous. V was cut by 3 bases and J by 8 bases, with 12 bases left in between. This CDR3 region has 13 residues. Germline V CDR1 and CDR2: SNHLY, FYNNEI. CDR3 nucleotides: TGTGCCAGCAGTGAGGACCTCTGGGGTACGCAGTATTTT. As protein: CASSEDLWGTQYF.

This clonotype was detected a few times. The chain carries TRBV28 and TRBJ2-2; TRBD2 matches at 7 bases. In germline, CDR1 is MDHEN, CDR2 SYDVKM. The V and J ends lost 6 bases and 6 bases, in that order; junction bases with no gene match: 19. The CDR3 sequence is 18 residues long. CDR3: CASRVGLAVSKNAGELFF. The DNA for the CDR3 is TGTGCCAGCAGGGTGGGGCTAGCGGTCTCCAAAAATGCCGGGGAGCTGTTTTTT. Full variable domain (outside the CDR3, taken from reference TRBV28 and TRBJ2-2): DVKVTQSSRYLVKRTGEKVFLECVQDMDHENMFWYRQDPGLGLRLIYFSYDVKMKEKGDIPEGYSVSREKKERFSLILESASTNQTSMYLCASRVGLAVSKNAGELFFGEGSRLTVL.

This clonotype has only a few counts. Here the CDR3 reads CASSSHQGAEEQYF. CDR3 nucleotides: TGTGCCAGCAGCTCACATCAGGGGGCTGAAGAGCAGTACTTC. The gene calls are TRBV5-8 and TRBJ2-7; 8 nucleotides match TRBD1. The V and J ends lost 3 bases and 7 bases, in that order; junction bases with no gene match: 9. Germline CDR1 and CDR2: SGHTS and YDEGEE. The CDR3 spans 14 residues.

This clonotype was detected a few times. CDR3 DNA: TGCAGTGCTAGCGGGGGGGTCACTGAAGCTTTCTTT. It encodes CSASGGVTEAFF. V is TRBV20-1 and J is TRBJ1-1; tentative D call: TRBD1 (5 bases). With 3 bases removed from V and 4 bases from J, the gap between germline ends came to 9 bases. Germline V gene data show CDR1 as DFQATT and CDR2 as SNEGSKA (reference sequence). The CDR3 runs to 12 residues.

This clonotype was observed many times. The rearrangement links TRBV3-1 to TRBJ2-1; D remains ambiguous. Germline V gives CDR1 LGHDT, CDR2 YNNKEL (reference sequence). The CDR3 sequence is 14 residues long. The V gene lost 4 bases and the J gene lost 0 bases, with 7 bases spanning the gap. DNA for the CDR3: TGTGCCAGCAGCCTCAAGGGCTCCTACAATGAGCAGTTCTTC. Translating gives CASSLKGSYNEQFF.

There are many counts of this clonotype. V is TRBV7-2 and J is TRBJ2-5, with D perhaps TRBD1 (6 bases). Between the trimmed V and J ends, which lost 1 base and 5 bases, there was a span of 11 bases. This CDR3 contains 14 residues. From germline, CDR1 is SGHTA and CDR2 FQGNSA. CDR3 sequence reads: CASSLDDRLETQYF. Written as DNA, the CDR3 is TGTGCCAGCAGCTTAGACGACAGGTTGGAGACCCAGTACTTC.

In its sample, this clonotype was seen a few times. This chain joins TRBV4-2 and TRBJ2-4; D is unresolved. The germline V gene has CDR1 LGHNA and CDR2 YNFKEQ. The CDR3 contains 15 residues. Between the trimmed V and J ends, which lost 0 bases and 0 bases, there was a span of 6 bases. The CDR3 bases are TGTGCCAGCAGCCAAGATTTGACAGCCAAAAACATTCAGTACTTC. Its translation: CASSQDLTAKNIQYF.

There are a few counts of this clonotype. The V and J genes are TRBV29-1 and TRBJ2-7; TRBD2 aligns across 7 bases. This CDR3 is built from 13 residues. The ends lost 4 bases at V and 1 base at J; junction bases unmatched: 4. Germline V gene data show CDR1 as SQVTM and CDR2 as ANQGSEA. The CDR3 sequence is CSVVSGRSYEQYF. In DNA form, the CDR3 reads TGCAGCGTTGTGTCCGGGAGGTCCTACGAGCAGTACTTC.

At least ten counts were recorded for this clonotype. The rearrangement joins TRBV20-1 to TRBJ2-7, with D unresolved. The CDR3 covers 11 residues. Trimming took off 3 bases at V and 4 bases at J, with 7 bases between the two ends. Germline CDR1 is DFQATT and CDR2 is SNEGSKA (reference sequence). CDR3 in amino acids: CSASWGYEQYF. DNA for the CDR3: TGCAGTGCTAGCTGGGGATACGAGCAGTACTTC.

This clonotype occurred a few times. The J gene is TRBJ1-6, the V gene TRBV2; no firm D call. Germline CDR1 reads SNHLY; CDR2 reads FYNNEI. Trimming left V 11 bases short and J 4 bases short, with 12 bases between. The CDR3 totals 13 residues. The CDR3: CAVRAVYNSPLHF. CDR3 coding DNA: TGTGCCGTGCGAGCGGTGTATAATTCACCCCTCCACTTT.